Here is one T cell receptor (beta chain) with its context. The V end was cut by 2 bases, the J end by 0 bases, with 12 bases between. This CDR3 spans 16 amino acids. From germline, CDR1 is SGHKS and CDR2 YYEKEE (reference sequence). The data stem from a study of blood T cell repertoires in COVID-19. Authors' methods: Estimated nucleated cell counts came from reference gene primer amplification. Data came from immunoSEQ multiplex PCR; TCRdb stores just in-frame clones and leaves some out. Clonal size and the V and J genes are those of that table, whereas D and trimming came from the DNA. The sample consists of about 25,000 clones, 80% to 90% of them appearing once.

Sequencing was done on a sample of peripheral blood. The chain recombines TRBV5-5 with TRBJ2-1, with a tentative D call TRBD2 (6 bases). The TCR originated in a man in his 70s with acute or convalescent COVID-19. The CDR3 reads CASSLSVAVSYNEQFF. The CDR3 coding sequence is TGTGCCAGCAGCTTAAGCGTAGCGGTCTCCTACAATGAGCAGTTCTTC.